Here is one T cell receptor beta chain with its context. This sample was taken from a study of stem cell transplantation in POMP-related autoinflammatory disease. J was trimmed by 0 bases and V by 0 bases; bases with no gene match: 11. There are 20 residues in the CDR3. Germline-derived CDR1 and CDR2 are SGDLS and YYNGEE. Data came from immunoSEQ multiplex PCR; TCRdb stores just in-frame clones and leaves some out. The data hold around 32,000 clones, with about 91% observed a single time. Here the sequenced sample was CD4+ T cells from PBMCs, taken before stem cell transplantation. This receptor was taken from a human donor with POMP-related autoinflammation and immune dysregulation (PRAID). The chain combines TRBV9 with TRBJ2-3, with 12 bases fitting TRBD2. CDR3 residues: CASSVAFWDGTSGSTDTQYF. In DNA form, the CDR3 reads TGTGCCAGCAGCGTAGCCTTTTGGGATGGGACTAGCGGGAGCACAGATACGCAGTATTTT.